Only a few counts were recorded for the clone carrying this TCR beta chain. No antigen is known for it. This specimen belongs to a study of CD8 T cells in ankylosing spondylitis. The study's findings and limits: There was a TCR beta motif, made of eight highly homologous variants, that appeared characteristic of ankylosing spondylitis blood.

TCRdb fed the 5' RACE reads into MiXCR, producing one record per CDR3 protein. The sample lists approximately 300,000 distinct CDR3 sequences; approximately 8% were seen once. CDR1 and CDR2 (germline): LNHDA, SQIVND (reference sequence). The CDR3 sequence is 20 residues long. V dropped 2 bases and J dropped 0; count of bases not matched to a gene: 19. This TCR was sampled from a male donor with ankylosing spondylitis. The rearrangement joins TRBV19 to TRBJ2-7, with 7 positions matching TRBD2. The sample comprised blood, either unsorted or a sorted T cell fraction (not recorded which). The CDR3 DNA reads TGTGCCAGTAGTATACCCGGTGGTAGCGGGTGGAGGGTAATCTCCTACGAGCAGTACTTC. Amino acid sequence: CASSIPGGSGWRVISYEQYF.